This T cell receptor beta chain is from a study of T cell changes during pregnancy in multiple sclerosis. V lost 5 bases, J lost 6 bases, and 14 bases lay in between. The V gene's germline CDR1 is LNHDA and CDR2 SQIVND (reference sequence). This CDR3 is 13 amino acids long. Profiling relied on immunoSEQ multiplex PCR, and the TCRdb table lists in-frame clones only, not all of them. This sample yields 78,000 or so clones, of which around 90% are seen a single time; roughly 2.5% belongs to the top ten. The chain recombines TRBV19 with TRBJ2-7; a weak D match, TRBD2 (6 bases). Sequences were derived from peripheral blood, sampled before pregnancy. The clonotype comes from a female donor with multiple sclerosis, enrolled in a pregnancy study. CDR3 in amino acids: CASSPPTSSEQYF. In DNA form, the CDR3 reads TGTGCCAGTAGTCCCCCGACTAGTAGCGAGCAGTACTTC.